This TCR beta chain was profiled in a study of cytomegalovirus exposure and HLA in healthy donors. Study overall: Findings of an earlier analysis included about 100 million unique TCR beta sequences from 200 million or so T cells. Early release data held tens of millions of unique TCRs from HLA-typed donors. General observations from the study: Apart from CMV serostatus, no immune exposure information was available.

Amplification used 60 Vbeta primers and 13 Jbeta primers. Some clones are missing from TCRdb's copy, which holds only in-frame ones; the method was immunoSEQ multiplex PCR. The sample lists about 140,000 clones; approximately 80% were seen once. In regard to this clone: Its antigen is unknown.

The sequence came from a man aged 40-49 years in good health and CMV-seronegative. Sample: PBMCs.

CDR3 amino acids: CASEVSLYNSPLHF. In nucleotides, the CDR3 is TGTGCCAGCGAAGTGAGCCTCTATAATTCACCCCTCCACTTT. V and J are TRBV2 and TRBJ1-6; D not resolved. The CDR3 has 14 amino acids. From germline, CDR1 is SNHLY and CDR2 FYNNEI. V lost 8 bases to trimming and J lost 3 bases, with 11 bases between them.